The sequence of this T cell receptor beta chain was determined in a study of blood T cell repertoires in COVID-19. Looking at the study overall: T cells, B-cell-depleted T cells, or PBMCs provided the cDNA or gDNA that served as material.

Original processing notes: Estimates of nucleated cell counts were drawn from the amplification of reference gene primers. Sequenced by immunoSEQ multiplex PCR; TCRdb stores in-frame clones only, minus some. For V, J and clone size, that table is used; D and trimming come from the DNA. The sample lists 250,000 to 300,000 clones, about nine tenths occurring once. Germline V gene data show CDR1 as LNHDA and CDR2 as SQIVND (reference sequence). CDR3 length equals 13 residues. Trimming removed 4 bases at V and 6 bases at J, with 10 bases between. Individuals aged about 18 to 100 years were recruited from roughly 22 US areas. Clinical history as reported by participants underpinned cohort assignment.

Input material: PBMCs or T cells enriched from blood (not recorded which). J is TRBJ2-1 and V is TRBV19; no clear D. The TCR was taken from a man younger than 30 who had recovered from COVID-19. The CDR3 loop is CASSSPRFNEQFF. The CDR3 DNA sequence: TGTGCCAGTAGTAGTCCGCGGTTCAATGAGCAGTTCTTC.